This TCR beta chain was captured in a study of graft-versus-host responses after intestinal transplantation. On the study more broadly: Tacrolimus plus steroids were given to all recipients for approximately three years, preceded by anti-thymocyte globulin induction.

Worth noting for this clone: Its matching antigen is unknown.

Study-level points and caveats: In recipient marrow, GvH clones were found, and some appeared first in ileum or blood.

This CDR3 is 18 amino acids long. Trimming took 0 bases from V and 1 from J, leaving 15 bases between them. Germline CDR1 is SGHTA and CDR2 is FQGTGA. Clones were sequenced by immunoSEQ multiplex PCR, and TCRdb holds only the in-frame ones, with some missing. The table shows about 50,000 clones, with 80% to 95% occurring only once. The chain is built from TRBV7-3 and TRBJ2-2; D might be TRBD1 (5 bases). This TCR was recovered from a human donor who was the organ donor for an intestinal transplant. Here the sequenced sample was unstimulated CD4+ T cells sorted from spleen or lymph node cells, taken before transplant. The DNA for the CDR3 is TGTGCCAGCAGCTTAACAGATTTAGGGGAAGGGAACACCGGGGAGCTGTTTTTT. Translation: CASSLTDLGEGNTGELFF.